This TCR beta chain was found in a study of blood T cell repertoires in COVID-19. The overall study: Material from acute and convalescent COVID-19 was sourced from the United States, Italy and Spain. T cells, B-cell-depleted T cells, or PBMCs provided the cDNA or gDNA that served as material.

Researchers sorted participants into cohorts using their self-reported clinical history. Original processing notes: Amplifying reference gene primers gave estimates of nucleated cell counts. Sequencing used immunoSEQ multiplex PCR; TCRdb keeps in-frame clones, though not all of them. V and J calls and clone size follow that table, whereas D and trimming were derived from the DNA. This table holds approximately 350,000 clones, around 89% found once. Sample: PBMCs or T cells enriched from blood (not recorded which). The receptor comes from a man aged 18 to 30 who had recovered from COVID-19.

CDR3 bases: TGTGCTAGTGCGCAGGGGACTAATGAAAAACTGTTTTTT. Translating gives CASAQGTNEKLFF. J is TRBJ1-4 and V is TRBV12-5, with TRBD1 as a possible D gene (6 bases). Trimming cost V 7 bases and J 2 bases, with 8 bases left between them. The germline gives CDR1 LGHNT, CDR2 FRNRAP. The CDR3 length is 13 residues.